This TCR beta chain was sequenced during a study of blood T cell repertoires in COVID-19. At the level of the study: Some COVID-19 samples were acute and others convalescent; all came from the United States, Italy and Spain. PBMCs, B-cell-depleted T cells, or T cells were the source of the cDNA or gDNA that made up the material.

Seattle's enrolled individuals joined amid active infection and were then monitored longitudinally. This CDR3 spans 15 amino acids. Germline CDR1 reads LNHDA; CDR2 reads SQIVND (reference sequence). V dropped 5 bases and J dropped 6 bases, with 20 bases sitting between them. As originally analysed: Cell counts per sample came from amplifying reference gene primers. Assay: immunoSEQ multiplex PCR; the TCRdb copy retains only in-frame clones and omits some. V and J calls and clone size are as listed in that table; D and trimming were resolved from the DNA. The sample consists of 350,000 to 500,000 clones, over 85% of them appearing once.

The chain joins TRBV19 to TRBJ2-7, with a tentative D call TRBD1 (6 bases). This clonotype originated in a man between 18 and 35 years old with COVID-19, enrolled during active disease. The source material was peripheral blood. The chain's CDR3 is CASSHYREEQREQYF. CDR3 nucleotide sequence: TGTGCCAGTAGTCACTACAGGGAAGAGCAACGCGAGCAGTACTTC.